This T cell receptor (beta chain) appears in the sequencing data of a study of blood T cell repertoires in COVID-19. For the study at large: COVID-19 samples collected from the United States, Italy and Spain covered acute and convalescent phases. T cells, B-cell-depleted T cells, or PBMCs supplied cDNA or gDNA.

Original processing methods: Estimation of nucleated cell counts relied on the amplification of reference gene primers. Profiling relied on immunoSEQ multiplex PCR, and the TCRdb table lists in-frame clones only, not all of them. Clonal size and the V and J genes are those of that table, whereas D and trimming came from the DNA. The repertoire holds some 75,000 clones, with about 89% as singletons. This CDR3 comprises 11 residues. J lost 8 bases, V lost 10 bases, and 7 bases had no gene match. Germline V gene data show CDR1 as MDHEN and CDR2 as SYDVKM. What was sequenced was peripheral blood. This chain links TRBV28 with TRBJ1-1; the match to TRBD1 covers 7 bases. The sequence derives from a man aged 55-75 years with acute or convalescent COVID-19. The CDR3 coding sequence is TGTGCCACCGAACAGGGGAGAGAAGCTTTCTTT. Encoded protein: CATEQGREAFF.